The 32 T cell receptor beta chains below all came from one sample that was sequenced in a study of T cell responses to AZD1222 COVID-19 vaccine. Profiled with immunoSEQ multiplex PCR; TCRdb holds only in-frame clones, not every one. The sample contains approximately 120,000 clones, about 90% of which appear only once. Material: peripheral blood, obtained on day 0 of AZD1222 vaccination. The receptors shown here come from an adult in good health.

The gene calls are TRBV19 and TRBJ1-2, with a possible D match to TRBD1 (6 bases). Germline CDR1 LNHDA, CDR2 SQIVND (reference sequence). V lost 2 bases and J 8 bases, leaving 15 bases between the germline ends. This CDR3 contains 14 residues. The CDR3 region is CASSIQGIGDGYTF. The CDR3, as DNA: TGTGCCAGTAGTATACAGGGGATCGGGGACGGCTACACCTTC. Supplemented by reference TRBV19 and TRBJ1-2, the full variable domain reads DGGITQSPKYLFRKEGQNVTLSCEQNLNHDAMYWYRQDPGQGLRLIYYSQIVNDFQKGDIAEGYSVSREKKESFPLTVTSAQKNPTAFYLCASSIQGIGDGYTFGSGTRLTVV.

The chain employs TRBV18 and TRBJ2-7, with D hard to call. The CDR3 sequence is 14 residues long. The germline V and J ends were trimmed by 1 base and 6 bases, with 13 bases remaining between them. CDR1 and CDR2 (germline): KGHSH, LQKENI. The CDR3 region has the DNA TGTGCCAGCTCACCACTACGCGGAGCCCCCGAGCAGTACTTC. Its protein product is CASSPLRGAPEQYF.

The V gene is TRBV6-5, the J gene TRBJ2-7; 11 bases agree with TRBD2. The CDR3 is made up of 14 amino acids. Germline V gene lookup returns CDR1 MNHEY and CDR2 SVGAGI. V shed 6 bases and J 2 bases; nucleotides not matched to a gene: 3. The CDR3 protein is CASSMTSGTYEQYF. CDR3 nucleotides: TGTGCCAGCAGCATGACTAGCGGGACCTACGAGCAGTACTTC.

The chain links TRBV5-1 to TRBJ1-4; TRBD1 aligns across 10 bases. Germline V gene data show CDR1 as SGHRS and CDR2 as YFSETQ. The V gene end was trimmed by 3 bases and the J gene end by 5 bases; junction bases not matched to a gene: 1. The CDR3 totals 14 residues. The DNA for the CDR3 is TGCGCCAGCAGCTCGGGACAGGGGAATGAAAAACTGTTTTTT. Protein sequence: CASSSGQGNEKLFF.

This chain joins TRBV7-9 and TRBJ2-7; 8 nucleotides match TRBD1. CDR3 length equals 14 residues. The germline CDR1 and CDR2 sequences are SEHNR and FQNEAQ (reference sequence). V lost 5 bases and J lost 1; bases outside the gene matches: 4. DNA for the CDR3: TGTGCCAGCAGCCCGGGACAGGTGTCCTACGAGCAGTACTTC. Its translation: CASSPGQVSYEQYF.

V is TRBV7-2 and J is TRBJ2-1, with D perhaps TRBD2 (6 bases). V was shortened by 1 base and J by 0 bases, with 16 bases between the two germline ends. From germline, CDR1 is SGHTA and CDR2 FQGNSA. CDR3 length: 18 amino acids. CDR3 DNA: TGTGCCAGCAGCTTAGACGGAGTAGCGGTTCACTCCTACAATGAGCAGTTCTTC. Its translation: CASSLDGVAVHSYNEQFF.

In this sample, this clone turned up once. The chain combines TRBV5-4 with TRBJ2-5; D possibly corresponds to TRBD2 (5 bases). The CDR3 totals 16 residues. The V end lost 0 bases, the J end lost 5 bases, and 17 bases lay between the germline ends. CDR1 and CDR2 (germline): SGHNT, YYREEE (reference sequence). CDR3 DNA sequence: TGTGCCAGCAGCTTGGCCACTAGTTTAGCTGGTGAGACCCAGTACTTC. Translating it yields CASSLATSLAGETQYF.

The count of this clone is one. The rearrangement uses TRBV6-5 and TRBJ2-7; D gene unclear. Germline-derived CDR1 and CDR2 are MNHEY and SVGAGI. This CDR3 is 12 amino acids long. Trimming shortened V by 7 bases and J by 0 bases, and 7 bases separated the two germline ends. The CDR3 sequence: CASKGSSYEQYF. DNA of the CDR3: TGTGCCAGCAAAGGTAGCTCCTACGAGCAGTACTTC.

To note about this clone: A junction end diverges from the germline sequence, so it may reflect a read error. The chain recombines TRBV29-1 with TRBJ2-7, with TRBD1 matching over 7 bases. Per germline, CDR1 SQVTM and CDR2 ANQGSEA. CDR3 length: 15 residues. CDR3 sequence (DNA): TGCAGCGTTACTGTTCAGGGGGAATCAGCCTATGAGCAGTACTTC. Amino acid sequence: CSVTVQGESAYEQYF.

The CDR3, as DNA: TGTGCCAGCAGTGTAGGTCTAGCGGGAGGGCCTCGCACAGATACGCAGTATTTT. Protein: CASSVGLAGGPRTDTQYF. This chain joins TRBV6-1 and TRBJ2-3; 12 bases agree with TRBD2. The V and J ends lost 4 bases and 1 base, in that order; junction bases with no gene match: 9. The CDR3 sequence is 18 residues long. Germline-derived CDR1 and CDR2 are MNHNS and SASEGT.

The chain uses TRBV27 and TRBJ1-2, with TRBD1 as a possible D gene (5 bases). V gave up 0 bases and J gave up 2 bases, with 10 bases separating them. Per the germline V gene, CDR1 is MNHEY and CDR2 is SMNVEV (reference sequence). CDR3 length: 15 amino acids. The CDR3: CASSLSLDRNYGYTF. Written as DNA, the CDR3 is TGTGCCAGCAGTTTATCTCTAGACAGAAACTATGGCTACACCTTC.

In this sample, this clone turned up once. One junction end disagrees with the germline gene, perhaps due to a read error. The CDR3 DNA sequence: TGTGCCAGCAGCTCGGAGGGGGGCATCACAGGTTTT. Translated: CASSSEGGITGF. The V gene is TRBV7-9, the J gene TRBJ1-4, with D possibly matching TRBD1 (6 bases). The germline V gene has CDR1 SEHNR and CDR2 FQNEAQ (reference sequence). This CDR3 has 12 amino acids.

This rearrangement joins TRBV28 to TRBJ1-3; D call uncertain. V gave up 7 bases and J gave up 1 base, with 17 bases separating them. This CDR3 contains 16 residues. CDR1 and CDR2 (germline): MDHEN, SYDVKM. CDR3 DNA: TGTGCCAGCACTAAGGCGGGCCGAGGGTCTGGAAACACCATATATTTT. It yields the protein CASTKAGRGSGNTIYF.

The chain has TRBV11-1 and TRBJ2-7; 7 nucleotides match TRBD1. The ends lost 3 bases at V and 0 bases at J; junction bases unmatched: 2. The CDR3 has 14 residues. Germline V gene data show CDR1 as SGHAT and CDR2 as FQDESV (reference sequence). The DNA of the CDR3 is TGTGCCAGCAGCTTCAGGACAGGCTCCTACGAGCAGTACTTC. Its protein product is CASSFRTGSYEQYF.

The chain is built from TRBV3-1 (or the pseudogene TRBV3-2) and TRBJ2-5; tentatively, D is TRBD2 (6 bases). CDR1 and CDR2 (germline): LGHDT, YNNKEL (reference sequence). The CDR3 spans 14 residues. V lost 2 bases and J 4 bases, leaving 11 bases between the germline ends. The CDR3 sequence: CASSQFQEGETQYF. The CDR3 DNA sequence: TGTGCCAGCAGCCAATTCCAGGAGGGAGAGACCCAGTACTTC.

The V call is TRBV4-3, the J call TRBJ2-7; D is perhaps TRBD1 (6 bases). V gave up 0 bases and J gave up 6 bases, with 15 bases separating them. The CDR3 is 15 residues long. The germline gives CDR1 LGHNA, CDR2 YSLEER. For the CDR3, the DNA is TGCGCCAGCAGCCAAGACAGGGGATCCTTCGCCGAGCAGTACTTC. Protein: CASSQDRGSFAEQYF.

This clone was counted between two and nine times. The J gene is TRBJ1-3, the V gene TRBV5-4; D ambiguous. The germline V gene has CDR1 SGHNT and CDR2 YYREEE (reference sequence). Between the trimmed V and J ends, which lost 0 bases and 0 bases, there was a span of 7 bases. The CDR3 loop spans 15 amino acids. CDR3 DNA: TGTGCCAGCAGCTTGGCGGGGAACTCTGGAAACACCATATATTTT. This encodes CASSLAGNSGNTIYF.

The CDR3 is CASSLGGRSYEQYF. DNA of the CDR3: TGTGCCAGCAGTTTAGGCGGGAGGAGCTACGAGCAGTACTTC. The chain combines TRBV27 with TRBJ2-7; 8 nucleotides match TRBD2. Losses at the gene ends were 2 bases for V and 3 bases for J; bases not matched to a gene: 3. Germline V gene sequence: CDR1 MNHEY, CDR2 SMNVEV (reference sequence). The CDR3 consists of 14 residues.

The chain combines TRBV23-1 with TRBJ2-2; 10 positions match TRBD1. TRBV23-1 is noted as an ORF with a role that remains uncertain. The CDR3 runs to 17 residues. The J segment lost 5 bases and the V segment lost 8 bases, leaving 14 bases of the junction unmatched. CDR3 sequence: CASPTNYGTGVTGELFF. CDR3 sequence (DNA): TGCGCCAGCCCCACCAATTATGGGACAGGGGTTACCGGGGAGCTGTTTTTT.

The rearrangement uses TRBV4-1 and TRBJ2-5; 11 bases fit TRBD2. The CDR3 runs 18 residues. Germline values: CDR1 MGHRA, CDR2 YSYEKL. J gave up 4 bases and V 1 base, and 11 bases lay outside the gene matches. The CDR3: CASSQGDLAGGVGETQYF. The CDR3 DNA reads as TGCGCCAGCAGCCAAGGGGACTTAGCGGGAGGGGTAGGAGAGACCCAGTACTTC.

The CDR3: CASRDRRGLYQPQHF. Written as DNA, the CDR3 is TGTGCCAGTAGGGATCGCAGGGGGTTGTATCAGCCCCAGCATTTT. This chain links TRBV19 with TRBJ1-5; TRBD1 agrees at 7 bases. The CDR3 contains 15 residues. V was clipped by 6 bases and J by 5 bases; unmatched bases: 10. CDR1 and CDR2 (germline): LNHDA, SQIVND (reference sequence). Using reference TRBV19 and TRBJ1-5 for the parts outside the CDR3, the full variable domain is DGGITQSPKYLFRKEGQNVTLSCEQNLNHDAMYWYRQDPGQGLRLIYYSQIVNDFQKGDIAEGYSVSREKKESFPLTVTSAQKNPTAFYLCASRDRRGLYQPQHFGDGTRLSIL.

This chain links TRBV4-1 with TRBJ2-7; TRBD2 matches at 9 bases. Unmatched junction bases numbered 13, after V lost 5 bases and J lost 5 bases. The germline V gene encodes CDR1 MGHRA and CDR2 YSYEKL. The CDR3 spans 16 residues. The CDR3 is CASSSPAAGGSHEQYF. Written as DNA, the CDR3 is TGCGCCAGCAGCTCTCCGGCGGCGGGAGGGTCACACGAGCAGTACTTC.

This clone was seen a handful of times. The V and J genes are TRBV19 and TRBJ2-1, with 8 bases aligning to TRBD1. Germline CDR1 and CDR2: LNHDA and SQIVND (reference sequence). V lost 4 bases, J lost 6 bases, and 8 bases stayed unmatched. The CDR3 has 15 residues. In nucleotides, the CDR3 is TGTGCCAGTAGTAAAAACGGAGGACAGGGCAATGAGCAGTTCTTC. Encoded protein: CASSKNGGQGNEQFF.

J is TRBJ2-7 and V is TRBV9, with 7 nucleotides matching TRBD1. J gave up 3 bases and V 3 bases, and 6 bases lay outside the gene matches. The CDR3 spans 14 residues. The germline V gene encodes CDR1 SGDLS and CDR2 YYNGEE. The CDR3 reads CASSETGQGYEQYF. CDR3 nucleotide sequence: TGTGCCAGCAGCGAGACAGGGCAAGGCTACGAGCAGTACTTC. Full variable domain (missing parts from reference TRBV9 and TRBJ2-7): DSGVTQTPKHLITATGQRVTLRCSPRSGDLSVYWYQQSLDQGLQFLIQYYNGEERAKGNILERFSAQQFPDLHSELNLSSLELGDSALYFCASSETGQGYEQYFGPGTRLTVT.

The rearrangement joins TRBV27 to TRBJ2-1, with 7 bases matching TRBD1. Looked up from germline, CDR1 is MNHEY and CDR2 is SMNVEV (reference sequence). The CDR3 is 16 amino acids. V shed 0 bases, J shed 2 bases, and the junction held 4 bases outside the gene matches. CDR3 coding DNA: TGTGCCAGCAGTTTATCACAGGGGACGGCCTACAATGAGCAGTTCTTC. Its translation: CASSLSQGTAYNEQFF.

The rearrangement links TRBV7-9 to TRBJ1-2; perhaps TRBD1 as D (5 bases). Between the trimmed V and J ends, which lost 7 bases and 0 bases, there was a span of 9 bases. Germline V gives CDR1 SEHNR, CDR2 FQNEAQ (reference sequence). CDR3 length: 13 amino acids. The CDR3 coding sequence is TGTGCCAGCACGGACACGACTAACTATGGCTACACCTTC. Translated, it gives CASTDTTNYGYTF.

This clone was seen only a few times. The rearrangement links TRBV7-2 to TRBJ1-2; TRBD1 aligns across 12 bases. V was clipped by 5 bases and J by 5 bases; unmatched bases: 12. Germline CDR1 and CDR2: SGHTA and FQGNSA. The CDR3 is 17 amino acids. The CDR3 region has the DNA TGTGCCAGCAGCCCGTCCCGGGACAGGGGGCAACGGTATGGCTACACCTTC. This translates into CASSPSRDRGQRYGYTF. The complete variable domain, with remaining parts taken from reference TRBV7-2 and TRBJ1-2, reads GAGVSQSPSNKVTEKGKDVELRCDPISGHTALYWYRQSLGQGLEFLIYFQGNSAPDKSGLPSDRFSAERTGGSVSTLTIQRTQQEDSAVYLCASSPSRDRGQRYGYTFGSGTRLTVV.

This clone was recorded only once. This sequence joins TRBV5-6 and TRBJ2-7; no clear D. This CDR3 contains 14 residues. V lost 4 bases, J lost 0 bases, and 11 bases lay in between. CDR1 is SGHDT, CDR2 YYEEEE, per germline. DNA of the CDR3: TGTGCCAGCAGCCCCCCCGTTTTCTCCTACGAGCAGTACTTC. Translating it yields CASSPPVFSYEQYF.

The chain links TRBV5-6 to TRBJ2-7, with no clear D. This CDR3 region has 11 residues. The ends were cut back, 4 bases at V and 5 bases at J, with 7 bases in the middle. Germline CDR1 SGHDT, CDR2 YYEEEE. CDR3 DNA sequence: TGTGCCAGCAGCCTCGGCCACGAGCAGTACTTC. Translation gives CASSLGHEQYF.

The chain carries TRBV11-3 and TRBJ1-2; D is undetermined. With 2 bases removed from V and 8 bases from J, the gap between germline ends came to 12 bases. The germline gives CDR1 SGHNT, CDR2 YENEEA. CDR3 length equals 13 residues. In DNA, the CDR3 is TGTGCCAGCAGCTTACGATCCCCCCCAGGCTACACCTTC. Its protein is CASSLRSPPGYTF.

The V gene is TRBV29-1, the J gene TRBJ1-2; tentatively, D is TRBD1 (6 bases). This CDR3 contains 12 residues. The V gene's germline CDR1 is SQVTM and CDR2 ANQGSEA. The V end was cut by 6 bases, the J end by 4 bases, with 12 bases between. The CDR3 DNA sequence: TGCAGCGTCCTGGGACAAGCCTATGGCTACACCTTC. Protein sequence: CSVLGQAYGYTF.

The rearrangement joins TRBV28 to TRBJ1-2, with a weak D call TRBD1 (5 bases). Trimming took off 3 bases at V and 10 bases at J, with 12 bases between the two ends. The germline V gene has CDR1 MDHEN and CDR2 SYDVKM. The CDR3 totals 12 residues. The CDR3: CASSLGTSDYTF. The CDR3 DNA is TGTGCCAGCAGTTTGGGGACGTCGGACTACACCTTC.